Given below is one TCR beta chain in context. The CDR3 totals 15 residues. CDR1 is SGHAT, CDR2 FQNNGV, per germline. Between the trimmed V and J ends, which lost 2 bases and 7 bases, there was a span of 17 bases. The data were taken from a study of control samples from healthy donors and cancer patients. TCRdb's table, derived via immunoSEQ multiplex PCR, lists solely in-frame clones and lacks some. The profile shows tens of thousands of clones, approximately 90% of them singletons. The chain links TRBV11-2 to TRBJ1-2, with D perhaps matching TRBD1 (5 bases). The sequence came from a woman in her sixties or seventies in good health. The specimen was blood. The CDR3 loop reads CASSLLGTGGSGYTF. CDR3 nucleotides: TGTGCCAGCAGCTTATTAGGAACGGGGGGGAGTGGCTACACCTTC.